The source of this T cell receptor (beta chain) is a study of CD4+ T cells in melanoma (dated 2022 in TCRdb). For the wider study: The study examined neoantigen-specific CD4+ T cells in human melanoma.

The donors were melanoma patients. The paper's findings and limits, for the study overall: According to the report, neoantigen-specific CD4+ T cells in melanoma displayed diverse differentiation states. The report described a correlation between neoantigen-specific CD4+ T cells and the function of CD8+ T cells, macrophages and B cells.

This clone was seen more than once but under ten times. The antigen it recognizes is unknown. Base qualities are missing; no much larger clone stands one base away. Library creation used the immunoSEQ multiplex PCR assay. TCRdb mirrors the immuneACCESS table, restricted to in-frame sequences. Some clones are absent from its copies; in checked studies, under half trace to an unresolved V gene, and the reason for the others is unknown. This sample has about 13,000 clones in its table, and approximately 71% of those were observed once. The ten largest clones add up to 15% to 20% of the sample. Reading from cysteine to phenylalanine, the CDR3 counts 14 amino acids. Only CDR3 DNA remains: 42 bases, in frame from the first base. The junction carries 12 bases between V and J, which are trimmed by 1 base and 6 bases respectively. The germline V gene supplies CDR1 MGHRA and CDR2 YSYEKL.

The receptor comes from a human donor with melanoma. This receptor chain uses TRBV4-1 and TRBJ1-2; no D gene call is confident. Sequences were obtained from cells from a culture (not recorded whether cultured in vitro). The sequenced DNA: TGCGCCAGCAGCCAAGGTCGCAGGAGGGATGGCTACACCTTC. Translated, it gives CASSQGRRRDGYTF.